Listed here is a single T cell receptor (beta chain). Its antigen is unknown. This entry is derived from a study of graft-versus-host responses after intestinal transplantation. Across the whole study: All recipients were transplanted with multivisceral, liver-intestinal, or isolated intestinal grafts. Every recipient underwent anti-thymocyte globulin induction, then tacrolimus and steroids for roughly three years. General study findings and limits: Recipient marrow contained GvH clones, some of which appeared first in ileum or blood.

Generated by immunoSEQ multiplex PCR, the TCRdb table keeps only in-frame clones and is missing some. The table shows tens of thousands of clones, with 92% occurring only once. This TCR derives from a human patient who received an intestinal transplant, so some T cells may come from the graft donor. This sample comprised PBMCs, obtained roughly 260 days after intestinal transplant.

The CDR3 DNA reads TGCAGCGTTTTAGTAGGCTCCTACAATGAGCAGTTCTTC. This translates into CSVLVGSYNEQFF. The chain has TRBV29-1 and TRBJ2-1; D remains unclear. This CDR3 contains 13 residues. Per the germline V gene, CDR1 is SQVTM and CDR2 is ANQGSEA. V lost 5 bases, J lost 0 bases, and 8 bases lay in between.